This is a list of T cell receptor beta chains from one sample in a study of blood T cells in healthy people across ages. TCRdb re-derived calls from the 5' RACE reads in MiXCR, one entry per CDR3 protein. The sample records 850,000 to 950,000 distinct CDR3 sequences, 29% being singletons. The material sequenced was blood. The receptors stem from a woman older than 75 in good health. Each CDR3 is given with its conserved first and last residue. Each record gives: V gene, clone size, J gene, D gene, CDR3 protein, CDR3 DNA. A D gene is named only where the DNA matches it firmly. A clone size is listed for some rows: how often the clone was seen (once, few, many), or a class if it is expanded.

TRBV6-6	NA	TRBJ2-4	NA	CASSYGGAAAKNIQYF	TGTGCCAGCAGTTACGGGGGCGCGGCAGCCAAAAACATTCAGTACTTC
TRBV6-5	many	TRBJ2-1	NA	CASSYGSSSYNEQFF	TGTGCCAGCAGTTACGGGTCTAGCTCCTACAATGAGCAGTTCTTC
TRBV28	NA	TRBJ1-3	NA	CASSDPGKPASSGNTIYF	TGTGCCAGCAGTGACCCAGGGAAACCTGCGAGCTCTGGAAACACCATATATTTT
TRBV7-2	NA	TRBJ1-1	NA	CASSLYDFTEAFF	TGTGCCAGCAGCTTATACGACTTCACTGAAGCTTTCTTT
TRBV4-3	NA	TRBJ1-6	NA	CASSQELTENSPLHF	TGCGCCAGCAGCCAAGAGTTAACCGAAAATTCACCCCTCCACTTT
TRBV5-6	many	TRBJ2-7	NA	CASSQGPSSYEQYF	TGTGCCAGCAGCCAGGGTCCGAGCTCCTACGAGCAGTACTTC
TRBV27	once	TRBJ2-2	TRBD1	CASRWTGNTGELFF	TGTGCCAGCAGATGGACAGGGAACACCGGGGAGCTGTTTTTT
TRBV29-1	many	TRBJ2-1	NA	CSAAGKVSYNEQFF	TGCAGCGCTGCAGGGAAGGTATCTTACAATGAGCAGTTCTTC
TRBV7-2	many	TRBJ1-2	NA	CASSPYMERGYTF	TGTGCCAGCAGCCCCTACATGGAAAGGGGCTACACCTTC
TRBV6-2/TRBV6-3	NA	TRBJ1-1	NA	CASSYSGAYTEAFF	TGTGCCAGCAGTTACTCGGGGGCTTACACTGAAGCTTTCTTT
TRBV4-2	NA	TRBJ2-7	NA	CASSQRLAYEQYF	TGTGCCAGCAGCCAACGACTTGCCTACGAGCAGTACTTC
TRBV7-2	many	TRBJ2-7	TRBD2	CASSSRGYVEQYF	TGTGCCAGCAGCTCGCGGGGGTACGTCGAGCAGTACTTC
TRBV3-1	many	TRBJ2-3	NA	CASDSAPGGTDTQYF	TGTGCCAGCGACTCTGCCCCCGGGGGCACAGATACGCAGTATTTT
TRBV20-1	many	TRBJ1-2	TRBD1	CSAREGTAGFYGYTF	TGCAGTGCTAGAGAAGGGACAGCGGGCTTCTATGGCTACACCTTC
TRBV6-5	NA	TRBJ1-1	NA	CASRSGTPTIHTEAFF	TGTGCCAGCAGGTCCGGGACACCTACGATCCACACTGAAGCTTTCTTT
TRBV7-2	NA	TRBJ1-1	TRBD1	CASSWTGIQAFF	TGTGCCAGCAGCTGGACAGGGATTCAAGCTTTCTTT
TRBV6-5	NA	TRBJ2-7	TRBD1	CAGSSTGVYEQYF	TGTGCCGGCAGTTCGACAGGGGTCTACGAGCAGTACTTC
TRBV7-6	few	TRBJ1-1	NA	CASSPGFENTEAFF	TGTGCCAGCAGCCCGGGGTTCGAAAACACTGAAGCTTTCTTT
TRBV6-5	many	TRBJ2-1	NA	CASSRGSGGGFGNEQFF	TGTGCCAGCAGCAGAGGTAGTGGAGGGGGCTTCGGCAATGAGCAGTTCTTC
TRBV28	few	TRBJ2-1	NA	CASSFIADILSYNEQFF	TGTGCCAGCAGTTTTATAGCGGACATCCTCTCCTACAATGAGCAGTTCTTC
TRBV12-3/TRBV12-4	many	TRBJ2-7	NA	CASSFSGEQYF	TGTGCCAGCAGTTTTTCGGGAGAGCAGTACTTC
TRBV6-2/TRBV6-3	NA	TRBJ1-5	TRBD1	CASSGGQYSNQPQHF	TGTGCCTCATCAGGGGGACAGTATAGCAATCAGCCCCAGCATTTT
TRBV7-2	few	TRBJ2-2	TRBD1	CASTRPAGGNTGELFF	TGTGCCAGCACGCGACCGGCAGGGGGGAACACCGGGGAGCTGTTTTTT
TRBV4-3	many	TRBJ2-3	NA	CASSQDPRGLGDTQYF	TGCGCCAGCAGCCAAGATCCGAGGGGCTTAGGGGATACGCAGTATTTT
TRBV12-3/TRBV12-4	many	TRBJ1-6	NA	CASSAQEGTAPLHF	TGTGCCAGCAGTGCACAGGAGGGGACTGCACCCCTCCACTTT
TRBV28	many	TRBJ2-5	TRBD1	CASSLLGQGVETQYF	TGTGCCAGCAGTTTATTGGGACAGGGTGTGGAGACCCAGTACTTC
TRBV28	NA	TRBJ1-2	NA	CASTTGYYDYTF	TGTGCCAGCACGACAGGTTACTATGACTACACCTTC
TRBV29-1	once	TRBJ1-2	NA	CSVAMTVNYGYTF	TGCAGCGTCGCGATGACAGTTAACTATGGCTACACCTTC
TRBV11-2	many	TRBJ2-1	NA	CASSKQLGNVKNEQFF	TGTGCCAGCAGTAAGCAACTAGGTAACGTCAAGAATGAGCAGTTCTTC
TRBV20-1	NA	TRBJ2-7	NA	CSARPPAQGYEQYF	TGCAGTGCTAGACCTCCGGCACAGGGCTACGAGCAGTACTTC
TRBV29-1	many	TRBJ2-3	TRBD2	CSGTRRGVFSGQYF	TGCAGCGGCACCCGCCGGGGGGTCTTCTCAGGGCAGTATTTT
TRBV5-1	many	TRBJ2-1	TRBD2	CASSFERGHNEQFF	TGCGCCAGCAGCTTCGAGCGGGGACACAATGAGCAGTTCTTC
TRBV5-6	many	TRBJ2-7	NA	CASSLEWTDFYEQYF	TGTGCCAGCAGCTTGGAGTGGACAGATTTCTACGAGCAGTACTTC
TRBV28	few	TRBJ2-1	NA	CASSSWGGGRNEQFF	TGTGCCAGCAGTTCCTGGGGAGGGGGCCGCAATGAGCAGTTCTTC
TRBV2	many	TRBJ2-4	NA	CASSRTGSAKNIQYF	TGTGCCAGCAGCCGGACGGGGTCAGCCAAAAACATTCAGTACTTC
TRBV6-6	many	TRBJ2-6	TRBD1	CASIRGPSGANVLTF	TGTGCCAGCATCAGGGGGCCCTCTGGGGCCAACGTCCTGACTTTC
TRBV4-2	NA	TRBJ2-7	NA	CASSQDFGRQGVGNEQYF	TGTGCCAGCAGCCAAGATTTCGGGAGGCAGGGGGTGGGAAACGAGCAGTACTTC
TRBV20-1	NA	TRBJ2-7	TRBD2	CSARGIPGLAGSSYEQYF	TGCAGTGCTAGGGGGATTCCGGGACTAGCGGGGTCCTCCTACGAGCAGTACTTC
TRBV6-5	NA	TRBJ2-7	NA	CASSTDFQGEQYF	TGTGCCAGCAGCACCGATTTCCAGGGGGAGCAGTACTTC
TRBV29-1	many	TRBJ2-7	NA	CSVATRLGGEQYF	TGCAGCGTGGCTACGCGACTAGGAGGCGAGCAGTACTTC
TRBV29-1	NA	TRBJ1-1	NA	CSVVSGGWDEAFF	TGCAGCGTTGTCAGCGGAGGGTGGGATGAAGCTTTCTTT
TRBV7-2	NA	TRBJ1-2	NA	CASSIQGEYGYTF	TGTGCCAGCAGTATACAGGGAGAGTATGGCTACACCTTC
TRBV7-2	NA	TRBJ1-5	NA	CASSESPNQPQHF	TGTGCCAGCAGCGAGTCCCCTAATCAGCCCCAGCATTTT
TRBV6-2/TRBV6-3	many	TRBJ1-6	NA	CASSYNRPYSPLHF	TGTGCCAGCAGTTACAACCGGCCCTATTCACCCCTCCACTTT
TRBV5-1	many	TRBJ2-3	NA	CASRPALSTDTQYF	TGCGCCAGCAGACCCGCCTTGAGCACAGATACGCAGTATTTT
TRBV15	NA	TRBJ2-7	NA	CATSRRYRDEQYF	TGTGCCACCAGCAGACGATACAGGGACGAGCAGTACTTC
TRBV5-1	NA	TRBJ2-5	TRBD1	CASSRQGKETQYF	TGCGCCAGCAGCAGACAGGGGAAAGAGACCCAGTACTTC
TRBV6-6	many	TRBJ1-2	NA	CASSTTGAANGYTF	TGTGCCAGCAGCACGACAGGTGCCGCCAATGGCTACACCTTC
TRBV7-3	NA	TRBJ2-3	TRBD2	CASSSRGGIGDTQYF	TGTGCCAGCAGCTCCCGGGGGGGGATTGGAGATACGCAGTATTTT
TRBV10-1	few	TRBJ1-2	TRBD1	CASSESTGKGYTF	TGCGCCAGCAGTGAGTCGACAGGGAAAGGCTACACCTTC
TRBV7-2	NA	TRBJ1-1	TRBD1	CASSAPGTGTNTEAFF	TGTGCCAGCAGCGCCCCCGGGACAGGGACGAACACTGAAGCTTTCTTT
TRBV7-8	once	TRBJ2-3	NA	CASSSGEHTDTQYF	TGTGCCAGCAGCTCGGGGGAGCACACAGATACGCAGTATTTT
TRBV19	many	TRBJ2-5	NA	CASSISTPGTQYF	TGTGCCAGTAGTATTTCGACCCCGGGGACCCAGTACTTC
TRBV12-3/TRBV12-4	NA	TRBJ2-1	TRBD2	CASGTVLAGVYNEQFF	TGTGCCAGCGGGACCGTCCTAGCGGGGGTTTACAATGAGCAGTTCTTC
TRBV20-1	few	TRBJ1-6	NA	CSARDLMERMNSPLHF	TGCAGTGCTAGAGATCTCATGGAGAGGATGAATTCACCCCTCCACTTT